The 9 T cell receptor beta chains below all came from one sample that was sequenced in a study of blood T cell repertoires in COVID-19. Some clones are missing from TCRdb's copy, which holds only in-frame ones; the method was immunoSEQ multiplex PCR. The table lists under 100,000 clones, roughly 90% of them singletons, with approximately 4.5% in the top ten. Sequenced material: peripheral blood. These receptors were collected from a man aged 50-60 years with active COVID-19.

This chain uses TRBV6-2 or TRBV6-3 with TRBJ2-1, with TRBD1 as a possible D gene (6 bases). This CDR3 has 17 residues. Germline V lookup: CDR1 MNHEY, CDR2 SVGEGT. Trimming removed 2 bases at V and 5 bases at J, with 19 bases between. This chain's CDR3 is CASSYPQRGSRDNEQFF. CDR3 bases: TGTGCCAGCAGTTACCCGCAGAGGGGGAGCCGGGACAATGAGCAGTTCTTC.

The chain combines TRBV5-1 with TRBJ1-2; 9 nucleotides line up with TRBD1. V trimming: 0 bases; J trimming: 6 bases; junction bases outside the gene matches: 9. From germline, CDR1 is SGHRS and CDR2 YFSETQ. The CDR3 consists of 16 residues. The CDR3: CASSLGDRVQLDGYTF. The CDR3 region has the DNA TGCGCCAGCAGCTTGGGGGACAGGGTTCAGCTTGATGGCTACACCTTC. Together with reference TRBV5-1 and TRBJ1-2, the CDR3 gives the full variable domain: KAGVTQTPRYLIKTRGQQVTLSCSPISGHRSVSWYQQTPGQGLQFLFEYFSETQRNKGNFPGRFSGRQFSNSRSEMNVSTLELGDSALYLCASSLGDRVQLDGYTFGSGTRLTVV.

This rearrangement joins TRBV6-5 to TRBJ2-4; 8 nucleotides agree with TRBD1. The CDR3 extends over 13 amino acids. Germline values: CDR1 MNHEY, CDR2 SVGAGI. V shed 5 bases and J 7 bases; nucleotides not matched to a gene: 4. CDR3 bases: TGTGCCAGCAGTCCGACAGGGGCGAACATTCAGTACTTC. Its translation: CASSPTGANIQYF.

This clone has only one observation. Germline and junction disagree at one end, which may indicate a read error. The V call is TRBV6-6, the J call TRBJ2-3, with 7 bases aligning to TRBD2. The CDR3 consists of 15 residues. Germline assignment: CDR1 MNHNY and CDR2 SVGAGI (reference sequence). In DNA form, the CDR3 reads TGTTCCAGCAGGTTAGCGGGCCAGAGCACAGATACGCAGTATTTT. As protein: CSSRLAGQSTDTQYF.

The chain carries TRBV3-1 (or the pseudogene TRBV3-2) and TRBJ2-3; 8 bases agree with TRBD2. The V segment lost 3 bases and the J segment 4 bases; nucleotides outside the gene matches: 3. Germline V gene sequence: CDR1 LGHDT, CDR2 YNNKEL (reference sequence). The CDR3 extends over 14 amino acids. The CDR3: CASSHGLAPDTQYF. CDR3 DNA: TGTGCCAGCAGCCATGGACTAGCCCCAGATACGCAGTATTTT.

The V gene is TRBV7-8, the J gene TRBJ1-3, with D unresolved. V lost 10 bases and J 4 bases, leaving 14 bases between the germline ends. The CDR3 is 13 amino acids. Germline loops: CDR1 SGHVS, CDR2 FQNEAQ. CDR3 nucleotides: TGTGCCACTTCGGTCGACGGGGGAAACACCATATATTTT. Its protein product is CATSVDGGNTIYF.

This chain connects TRBV11-3 to TRBJ1-2, with D uncertain. Germline V gives CDR1 SGHNT, CDR2 YENEEA. This CDR3 contains 13 residues. Between the trimmed V and J ends, which lost 1 base and 2 bases, there was a span of 5 bases. The CDR3 DNA follows: TGTGCCAGCAGCTTAGGTCAGAACTATGGCTACACCTTC. It encodes CASSLGQNYGYTF.

The rearrangement joins TRBV2 to TRBJ2-1, with 9 bases lining up with TRBD1. CDR3 size: 15 residues. V shed 8 bases and J 6 bases; nucleotides not matched to a gene: 11. The V gene's germline CDR1 is SNHLY and CDR2 FYNNEI. The CDR3 is CASGTGHTGGNEQFF. The CDR3 DNA reads as TGTGCCAGCGGGACAGGGCATACGGGAGGCAATGAGCAGTTCTTC.

The chain recombines TRBV7-3 with TRBJ2-1; 8 bases match TRBD2. The trim removed 2 bases at V and 9 bases at J, leaving 3 bases unmatched. There are 13 residues in the CDR3. CDR1 SGHTA and CDR2 FQGTGA come from the germline V gene. The chain's CDR3 is CASSLGLAGEQFF. CDR3 DNA sequence: TGTGCCAGCAGCTTAGGACTAGCCGGTGAGCAGTTCTTC.